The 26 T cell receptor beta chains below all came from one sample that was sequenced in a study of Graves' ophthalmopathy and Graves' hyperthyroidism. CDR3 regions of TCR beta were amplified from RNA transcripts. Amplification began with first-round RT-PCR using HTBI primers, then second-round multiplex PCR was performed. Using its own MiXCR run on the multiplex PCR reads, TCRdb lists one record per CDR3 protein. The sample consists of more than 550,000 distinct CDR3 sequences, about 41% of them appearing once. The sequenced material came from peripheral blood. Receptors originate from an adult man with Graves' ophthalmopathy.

CDR3 DNA: TGTGCCATCAGCGTTGCAGGGTCCGATGGCTACACCTTC. Amino acids: CAISVAGSDGYTF. The chain links TRBV10-3 to TRBJ1-2, with D perhaps TRBD1 (5 bases). V shed 6 bases and J shed 6 bases, with 14 bases lying between them. This CDR3 comprises 13 residues. Germline values: CDR1 ENHRY, CDR2 SYGVKD.

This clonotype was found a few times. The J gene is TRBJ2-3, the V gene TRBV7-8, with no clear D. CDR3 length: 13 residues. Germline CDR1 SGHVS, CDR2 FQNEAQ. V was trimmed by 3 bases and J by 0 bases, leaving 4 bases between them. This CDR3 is CASSFGSTDTQYF. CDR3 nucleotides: TGTGCCAGCAGCTTCGGAAGCACAGATACGCAGTATTTT.

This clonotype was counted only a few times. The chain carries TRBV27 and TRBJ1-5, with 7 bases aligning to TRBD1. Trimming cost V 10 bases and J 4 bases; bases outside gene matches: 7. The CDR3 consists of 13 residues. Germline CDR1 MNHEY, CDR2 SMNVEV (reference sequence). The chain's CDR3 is CATGRGMNQPQHF. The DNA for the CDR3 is TGTGCCACCGGCAGGGGGATGAATCAGCCCCAGCATTTT.

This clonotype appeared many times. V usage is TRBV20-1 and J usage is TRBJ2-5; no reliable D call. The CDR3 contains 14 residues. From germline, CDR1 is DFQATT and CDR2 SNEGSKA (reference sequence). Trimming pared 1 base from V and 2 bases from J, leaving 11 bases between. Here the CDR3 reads CSARVKGSQETQYF. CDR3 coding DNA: TGCAGTGCTAGAGTGAAAGGCAGTCAAGAGACCCAGTACTTC.

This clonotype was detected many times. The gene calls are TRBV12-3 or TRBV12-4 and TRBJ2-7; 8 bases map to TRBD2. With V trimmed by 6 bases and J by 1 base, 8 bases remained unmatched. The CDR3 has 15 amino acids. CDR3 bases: TGTGCCAGCAGCTCCGGGCTAGCGGGTTCCTACGAGCAGTACTTC. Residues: CASSSGLAGSYEQYF.

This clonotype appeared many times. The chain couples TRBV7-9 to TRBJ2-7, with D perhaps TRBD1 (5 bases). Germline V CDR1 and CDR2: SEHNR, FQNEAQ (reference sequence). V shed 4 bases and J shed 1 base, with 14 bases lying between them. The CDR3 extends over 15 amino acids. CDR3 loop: CASSSNHDSSYEQYF. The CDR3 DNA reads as TGTGCCAGCAGCTCGAACCATGACAGTTCCTACGAGCAGTACTTC.

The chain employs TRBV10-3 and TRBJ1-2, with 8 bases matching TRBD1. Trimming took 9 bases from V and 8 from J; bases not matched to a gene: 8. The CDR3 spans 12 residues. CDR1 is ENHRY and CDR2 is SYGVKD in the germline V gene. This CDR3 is CAIYGQGYGYTF. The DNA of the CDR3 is TGTGCCATATACGGACAGGGATACGGCTACACCTTC.

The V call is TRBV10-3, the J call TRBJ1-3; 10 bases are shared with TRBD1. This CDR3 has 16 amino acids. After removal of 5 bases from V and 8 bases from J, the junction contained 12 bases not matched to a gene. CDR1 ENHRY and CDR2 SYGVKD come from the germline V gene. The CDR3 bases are TGTGCCATCAGTCCGGGACAGGGGAACTATGGCTACACCATATATTTT. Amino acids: CAISPGQGNYGYTIYF.

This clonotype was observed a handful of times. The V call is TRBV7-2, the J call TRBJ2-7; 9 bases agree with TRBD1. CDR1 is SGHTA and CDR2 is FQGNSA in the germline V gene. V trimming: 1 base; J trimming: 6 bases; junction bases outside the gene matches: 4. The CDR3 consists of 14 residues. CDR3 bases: TGTGCCAGCAGCTTAGGGACAGGGGCCGGCGAGCAGTACTTC. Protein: CASSLGTGAGEQYF.

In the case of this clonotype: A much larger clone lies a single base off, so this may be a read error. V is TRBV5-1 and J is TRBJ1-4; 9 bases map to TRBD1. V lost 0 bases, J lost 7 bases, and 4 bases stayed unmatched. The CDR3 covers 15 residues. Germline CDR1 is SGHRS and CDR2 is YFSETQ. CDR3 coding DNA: TGCGCCAGCAGCTTGGCCTGGGACAGGGCTGAAAAACTGTTTTTT. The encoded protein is CASSLAWDRAEKLFF.

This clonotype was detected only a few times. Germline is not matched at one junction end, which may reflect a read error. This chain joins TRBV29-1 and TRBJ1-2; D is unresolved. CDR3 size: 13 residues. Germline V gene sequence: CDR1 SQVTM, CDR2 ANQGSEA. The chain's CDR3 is CAYTGPRAYGYTF. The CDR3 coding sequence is TGTGCCTATACCGGGCCTCGCGCTTATGGCTACACCTTC.

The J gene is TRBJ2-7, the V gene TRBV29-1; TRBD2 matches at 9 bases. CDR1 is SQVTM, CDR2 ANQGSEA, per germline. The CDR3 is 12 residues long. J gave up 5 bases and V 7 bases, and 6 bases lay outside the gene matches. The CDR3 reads CSGTSGRDEQYF. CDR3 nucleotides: TGCAGCGGAACTAGCGGGCGGGACGAGCAGTACTTC.

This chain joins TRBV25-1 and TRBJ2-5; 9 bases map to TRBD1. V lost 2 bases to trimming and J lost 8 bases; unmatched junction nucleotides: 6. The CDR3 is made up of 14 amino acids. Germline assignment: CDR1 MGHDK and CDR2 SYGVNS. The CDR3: CASSEQPGQGTQYF. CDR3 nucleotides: TGTGCCAGCAGTGAACAACCGGGACAGGGCACCCAGTACTTC.

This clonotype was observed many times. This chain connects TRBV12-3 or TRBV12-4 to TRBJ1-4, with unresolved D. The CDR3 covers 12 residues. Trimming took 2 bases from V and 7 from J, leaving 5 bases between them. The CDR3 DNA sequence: TGTGCCAGCAGTTTATTGTTTGAAAAACTGTTTTTT. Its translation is CASSLLFEKLFF.

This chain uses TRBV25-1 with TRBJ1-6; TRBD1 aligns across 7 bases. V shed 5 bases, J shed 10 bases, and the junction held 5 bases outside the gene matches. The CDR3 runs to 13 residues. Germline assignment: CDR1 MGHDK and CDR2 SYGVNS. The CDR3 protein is CASSLQGQSPLHF. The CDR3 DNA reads TGTGCCAGCAGTCTACAGGGACAGTCACCCCTCCACTTT.

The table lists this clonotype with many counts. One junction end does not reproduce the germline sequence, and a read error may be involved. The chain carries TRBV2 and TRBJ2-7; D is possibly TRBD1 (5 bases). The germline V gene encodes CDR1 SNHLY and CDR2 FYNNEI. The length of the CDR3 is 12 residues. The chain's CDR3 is CASSGGANEQCF. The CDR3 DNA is TGTGCCAGCAGTGGGGGCGCCAACGAGCAGTGCTTC.

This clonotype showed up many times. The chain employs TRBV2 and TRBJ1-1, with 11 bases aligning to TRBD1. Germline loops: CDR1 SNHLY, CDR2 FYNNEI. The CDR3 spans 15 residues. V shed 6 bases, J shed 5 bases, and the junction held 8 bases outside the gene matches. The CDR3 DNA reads TGTGCCAGCAGCTTGGGACAGGGGGGAAGGACTGAAGCTTTCTTT. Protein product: CASSLGQGGRTEAFF.

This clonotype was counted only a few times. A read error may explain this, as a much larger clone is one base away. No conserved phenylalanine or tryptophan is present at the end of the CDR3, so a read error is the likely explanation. The DNA of the CDR3 is TGTGCCAGCAGTTCACAGGGCCAAGAGACCCAGTACTGC. As protein: CASSSQGQETQYC. V is TRBV6-6 and J is TRBJ2-5; a possible D gene is TRBD1 (6 bases). Germline CDR1 and CDR2: MNHNY and SVGAGI (reference sequence). Trimming took off 4 bases at V and 1 base at J, with 7 bases between the two ends. The CDR3 is 13 residues long.

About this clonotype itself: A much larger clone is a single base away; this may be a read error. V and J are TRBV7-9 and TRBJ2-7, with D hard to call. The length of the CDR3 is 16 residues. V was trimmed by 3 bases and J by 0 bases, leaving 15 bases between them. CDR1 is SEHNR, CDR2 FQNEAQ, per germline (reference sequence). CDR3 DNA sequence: TGTGCCAGCAGCTTCTCCTTGTCGGCGAGCTCCTACGAGCAGTACTTC. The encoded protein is CASSFSLSASSYEQYF. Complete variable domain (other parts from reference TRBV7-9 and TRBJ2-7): DTGVSQNPRHKITKRGQNVTFRCDPISEHNRLYWYRQTLGQGPEFLTYFQNEAQLEKSRLLSDRFSAERPKGSFSTLEIQRTEQGDSAMYLCASSFSLSASSYEQYFGPGTRLTVT.

CDR3 DNA sequence: TGTGCCAGCAGCTCAGGGACAGGGGTATTCCACGAGCAGTACTTC. Protein product: CASSSGTGVFHEQYF. The chain combines TRBV7-2 with TRBJ2-7; 10 nucleotides align to TRBD1. Germline CDR1 reads SGHTA; CDR2 reads FQGNSA. The CDR3 is 15 residues long. Unmatched junction bases numbered 8, after V lost 4 bases and J lost 5 bases.

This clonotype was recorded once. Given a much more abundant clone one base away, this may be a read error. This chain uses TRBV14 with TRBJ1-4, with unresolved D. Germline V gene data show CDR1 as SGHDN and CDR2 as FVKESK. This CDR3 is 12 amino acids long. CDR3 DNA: TGTGCCAGCAGCTTTTCTAAGGAAAAACTGTTTTTT. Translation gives CASSFSKEKLFF.

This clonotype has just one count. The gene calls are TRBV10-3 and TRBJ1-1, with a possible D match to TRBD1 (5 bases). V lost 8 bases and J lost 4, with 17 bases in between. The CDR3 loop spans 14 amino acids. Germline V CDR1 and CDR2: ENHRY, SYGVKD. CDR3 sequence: CAIGQGVGATEAFF. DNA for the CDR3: TGTGCCATCGGCCAAGGGGTTGGGGCCACTGAAGCTTTCTTT.

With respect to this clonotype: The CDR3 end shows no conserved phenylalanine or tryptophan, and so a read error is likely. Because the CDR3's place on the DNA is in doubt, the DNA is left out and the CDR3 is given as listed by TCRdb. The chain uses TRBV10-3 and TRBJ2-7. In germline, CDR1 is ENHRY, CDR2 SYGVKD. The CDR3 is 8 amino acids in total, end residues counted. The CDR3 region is CAISVSNS.

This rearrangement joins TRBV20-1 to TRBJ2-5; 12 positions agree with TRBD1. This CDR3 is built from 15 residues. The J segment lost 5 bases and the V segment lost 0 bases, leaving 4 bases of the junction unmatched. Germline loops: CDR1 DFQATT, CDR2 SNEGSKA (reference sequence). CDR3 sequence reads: CSARDGTGGGETQYF. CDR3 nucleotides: TGCAGTGCTAGAGACGGGACAGGGGGCGGTGAGACCCAGTACTTC.

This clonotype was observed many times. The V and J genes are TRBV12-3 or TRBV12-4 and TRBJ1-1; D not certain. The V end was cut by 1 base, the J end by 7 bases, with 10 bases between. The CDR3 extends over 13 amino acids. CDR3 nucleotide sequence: TGTGCCAGCAGTTTAGGGGGAAAAAATGAAGCTTTCTTT. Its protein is CASSLGGKNEAFF.

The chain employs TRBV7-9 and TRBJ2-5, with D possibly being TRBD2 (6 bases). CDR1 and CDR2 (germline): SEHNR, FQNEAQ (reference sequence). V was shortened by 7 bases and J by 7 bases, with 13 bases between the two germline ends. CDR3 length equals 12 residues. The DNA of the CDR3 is TGTGCCAGCACCCGAACCGGGGGGACCCAGTACTTC. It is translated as CASTRTGGTQYF.